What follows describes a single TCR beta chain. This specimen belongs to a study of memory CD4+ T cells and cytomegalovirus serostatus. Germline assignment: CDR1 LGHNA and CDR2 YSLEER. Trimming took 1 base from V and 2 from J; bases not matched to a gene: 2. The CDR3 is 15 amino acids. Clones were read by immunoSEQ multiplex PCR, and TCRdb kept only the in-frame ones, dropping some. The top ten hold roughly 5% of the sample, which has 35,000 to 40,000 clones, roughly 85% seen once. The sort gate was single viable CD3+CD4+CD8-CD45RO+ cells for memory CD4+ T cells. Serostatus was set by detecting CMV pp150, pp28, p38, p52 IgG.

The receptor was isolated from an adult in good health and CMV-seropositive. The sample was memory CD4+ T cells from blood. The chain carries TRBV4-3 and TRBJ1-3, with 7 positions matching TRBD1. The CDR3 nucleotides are TGCGCCAGCAGCCAAGGGCAGGGGGCTGGAAACACCATATATTTT. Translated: CASSQGQGAGNTIYF.